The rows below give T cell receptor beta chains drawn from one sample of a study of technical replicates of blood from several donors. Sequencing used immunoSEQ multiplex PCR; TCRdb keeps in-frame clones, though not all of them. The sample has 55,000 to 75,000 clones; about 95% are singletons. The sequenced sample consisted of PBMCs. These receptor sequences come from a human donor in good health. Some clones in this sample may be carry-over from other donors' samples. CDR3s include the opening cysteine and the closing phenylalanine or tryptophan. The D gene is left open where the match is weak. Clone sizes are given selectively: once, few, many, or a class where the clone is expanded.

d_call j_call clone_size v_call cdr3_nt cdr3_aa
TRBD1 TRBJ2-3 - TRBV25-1 TGTGCCAGCAGTGAATCCAGGACAGGGTTGGCTACGCAGTATTTT CASSESRTGLATQYF
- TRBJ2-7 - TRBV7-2 TGTGCCAGCAGCGGGGGCAGCTACGAGCAGTACTTC CASSGGSYEQYF
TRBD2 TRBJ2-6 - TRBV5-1 TGCGCCAGCAGCAAGGGCGGGAGCTCTGGGGCCAACGTCCTGACTTTC CASSKGGSSGANVLTF
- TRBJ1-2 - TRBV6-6 TGTGCCAGCAGTTACCCCTCGGGAGGTGGCTACACCTTC CASSYPSGGGYTF
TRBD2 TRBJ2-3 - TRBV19 TGTGCCAGTAGCCGACTAGCGGGGGGGGGCACAGATACGCAGTATTTT CASSRLAGGGTDTQYF
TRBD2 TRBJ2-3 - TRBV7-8 TGTGCCAGCAGCTCCAGCAGGACTAGCGATGCCCCTAGCACAGATACGCAGTATTTT CASSSSRTSDAPSTDTQYF
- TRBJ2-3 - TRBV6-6 TGTGCCAGCAGCCCCCCCGCCAGGACAGATACGCAGTATTTT CASSPPARTDTQYF
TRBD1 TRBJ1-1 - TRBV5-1 TGCGCCAGCTCCTCGGGGACAGGGGCGAACACTGAAGCTTTCTTT CASSSGTGANTEAFF
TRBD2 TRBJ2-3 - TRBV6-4 TGTGCCAGCAGTGACGAGAGTAGCGGGGGGTTGCCGGATACGCAGTATTTT CASSDESSGGLPDTQYF
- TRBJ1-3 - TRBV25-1 TGTGCCAGCAGTGTGTTCGGCTCTGGAAACACCATATATTTT CASSVFGSGNTIYF
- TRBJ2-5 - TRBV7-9 TGTGCCAGCAGTAGGCAGGCGGGCGGTCAAGAGACCCAGTACTTC CASSRQAGGQETQYF
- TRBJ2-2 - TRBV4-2 TGTGCCAGCAGCCAAGAAGGGGCGGTCGGGGAGCTGTTTTTT CASSQEGAVGELFF
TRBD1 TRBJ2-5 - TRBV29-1 TGCAGCGTGGGACAGGGGGCGGGAGAGACCCAGTACTTC CSVGQGAGETQYF
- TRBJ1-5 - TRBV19 TGTGCCAGTAGTACATCCAGTTTTAGCAATCAGCCCCAGCATTTT CASSTSSFSNQPQHF
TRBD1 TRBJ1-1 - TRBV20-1 TGCAGTGCTAGAACAGGGGCGGAGGAATTCTTT CSARTGAEEFF
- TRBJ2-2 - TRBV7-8 TGTGCCAGCAGCTTGGGGCCCTTCGGGGAGCTGTTTTTT CASSLGPFGELFF
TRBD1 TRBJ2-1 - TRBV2 TGTGCCAGCAGTGAGAGGGGGCCGTACACTGAGCAGTTCTTC CASSERGPYTEQFF
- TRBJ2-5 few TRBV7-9 TGTGCCAGCAGCCCAGGGGCCAGGGGATTCGGGGAGACCCAGTACTTC CASSPGARGFGETQYF
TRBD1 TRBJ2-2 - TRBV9 TGTGCCAGCAGTGCAGGGGGTATGGGCACCGGGGAGCTGTTTTTT CASSAGGMGTGELFF
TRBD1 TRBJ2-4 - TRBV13 TGTGCCAGCAGCGCCCGGGACAGCGACCTTAGCATTCAGTACTTC CASSARDSDLSIQYF
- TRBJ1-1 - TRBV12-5 TGTGCTAGTGGTTGGAGAGATATGAACACTGAAGCTTTCTTT CASGWRDMNTEAFF
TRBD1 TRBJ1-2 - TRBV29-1 TGCAGCGTTTTTGACAGGGAGAGCTATGGCTACACCTTC CSVFDRESYGYTF
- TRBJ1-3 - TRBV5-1 TGCGCCAGCAGCTTTGGACAGGGAAACACCATATATTTT CASSFGQGNTIYF
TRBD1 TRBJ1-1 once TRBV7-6 TGTGCCAGCAGCTTATTCCAGGGGGTGTTAGCTGAAGCTTTCTTT CASSLFQGVLAEAFF
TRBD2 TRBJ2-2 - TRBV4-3 TGCGCCAGCAGCCAAGGTCTAGCGGGGGCTTGGGGCGGGGAGCTGTTTTTT CASSQGLAGAWGGELFF
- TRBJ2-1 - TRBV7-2 TGTGCCAGCAGCTTAGTCAGATCCCCTTACAATGAGCAGTTCTTC CASSLVRSPYNEQFF
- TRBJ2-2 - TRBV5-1 TGCGCCAGCAGCTTGGAGCAGGGCACCGGGGAGCTGTTTTTT CASSLEQGTGELFF
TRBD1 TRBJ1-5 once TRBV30 TGTGCCTGGAGTACCGGGACAGGGGGAGTTAATCAGCCCCAGCATTTT CAWSTGTGGVNQPQHF
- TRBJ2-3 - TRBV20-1 TGCAGTGGGAGGCGGGGAGATACGCAGTATTTT CSGRRGDTQYF
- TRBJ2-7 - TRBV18 TGTGCCAGCTCAGATACTAGTCTAGCTTGGGGGCAGTACTTC CASSDTSLAWGQYF
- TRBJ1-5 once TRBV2 TGTGCCAGCAGAGACAGAGGCAATCAGCCCCAGCATTTT CASRDRGNQPQHF